The 21 T cell receptor beta chains below come from one sample, sequenced in a study of blood T cell repertoires in COVID-19. TCRdb keeps only in-frame clones here, not all; method: immunoSEQ multiplex PCR. The sample has about 350,000 clones; about 88% are singletons. Material for sequencing was PBMCs or T cells enriched from blood (not recorded which). These receptors originate from a woman aged 30 to 39 who had recovered from COVID-19.

The CDR3 nucleotides are TGTGCCTGGAGTGTCTCCATCCTACAGGAAAAACTGTTTTTT. Translation: CAWSVSILQEKLFF. This rearrangement joins TRBV30 to TRBJ1-4; D remains ambiguous. The CDR3 consists of 14 residues. Trimming left V 0 bases short and J 8 bases short, with 13 bases between. Per the germline V gene, CDR1 is GTSNPN and CDR2 is SVGIG (reference sequence). The variable domain in full, completed from reference TRBV30 and TRBJ1-4, reads SQTIHQWPATLVQPVGSPLSLECTVEGTSNPNLYWYRQAAGRGLQLLFYSVGIGQISSEVPQNLSASRPQDRQFILSSKKLLLSDSGFYLCAWSVSILQEKLFFGSGTQLSVL.

The V gene is TRBV2, the J gene TRBJ2-3; 9 bases line up with TRBD1. CDR3 length equals 15 residues. CDR1 SNHLY and CDR2 FYNNEI come from the germline V gene. After removal of 4 bases from V and 3 bases from J, the junction contained 5 bases not matched to a gene. CDR3 DNA sequence: TGTGCCAGCAGTGCCAGGACAGGGGAGACAGATACGCAGTATTTT. Translation: CASSARTGETDTQYF.

This chain joins TRBV15 and TRBJ1-3; D not resolved. Germline V gene data show CDR1 as LNHNV and CDR2 as YYDKDF (reference sequence). The CDR3 extends over 17 amino acids. The ends were cut back, 0 bases at V and 0 bases at J, with 12 bases in the middle. In DNA, the CDR3 is TGTGCCACCAGCAGAGATCCCTTAAGAGGCTCTGGAAACACCATATATTTT. Encoded protein: CATSRDPLRGSGNTIYF.

This sequence joins TRBV2 and TRBJ2-5, with a weak D call TRBD2 (5 bases). Germline V gene sequence: CDR1 SNHLY, CDR2 FYNNEI. The CDR3 sequence is 15 residues long. V lost 1 base to trimming and J lost 5 bases, with 14 bases between them. CDR3 DNA: TGTGCCAGCAGTGAAGGAGGGTTAGTAGGGGAGACCCAGTACTTC. It specifies CASSEGGLVGETQYF.

This chain joins TRBV3-1 (or the pseudogene TRBV3-2) and TRBJ2-3; TRBD2 agrees at 12 bases. J lost 1 base, V lost 6 bases, and 2 bases had no gene match. This CDR3 is built from 15 residues. Germline V gives CDR1 LGHDT, CDR2 YNNKEL (reference sequence). CDR3 region: CASRLAGGRTDTQYF. The DNA of the CDR3 is TGTGCCAGCAGACTAGCGGGGGGCCGCACAGATACGCAGTATTTT.

The chain uses TRBV7-6 and TRBJ2-7; D unresolved. Germline CDR1 and CDR2: SGHVS and FNYEAQ. This CDR3 is 14 amino acids long. V gave up 1 base and J gave up 1 base, with 8 bases separating them. In DNA, the CDR3 is TGTGCCAGCAGCTTAGAAGCACAGTCCTACGAGCAGTACTTC. Amino acid sequence: CASSLEAQSYEQYF.

This clone appeared once. The V and J genes are TRBV4-1 and TRBJ2-7; tentatively, D is TRBD2 (6 bases). The CDR3 sequence is 14 residues long. Deletions cut 1 base from V and 2 bases from J, with 9 bases between. Germline CDR1 reads MGHRA; CDR2 reads YSYEKL. For the CDR3, the DNA is TGCGCCAGCAGCCAAGCGCCGGGGGCCTACGAGCAGTACTTC. This sequence encodes CASSQAPGAYEQYF.

The chain carries TRBV15 and TRBJ1-5; TRBD1 aligns across 8 bases. Trimming cost V 1 base and J 2 bases; bases outside gene matches: 7. Germline V gives CDR1 LNHNV, CDR2 YYDKDF (reference sequence). The CDR3 sequence is 17 residues long. The CDR3 protein is CATSRVRGTGGNQPQHF. The CDR3 DNA sequence: TGTGCCACCAGCAGAGTTAGGGGGACAGGTGGCAATCAGCCCCAGCATTTT.

The chain couples TRBV5-1 to TRBJ2-5; no clear D gene. The CDR3 totals 13 residues. With 3 bases removed from V and 2 bases from J, the gap between germline ends came to 8 bases. From germline, CDR1 is SGHRS and CDR2 YFSETQ. The CDR3 DNA is TGCGCCAGCAGCTCTCTGAGGCAAGAGACCCAGTACTTC. This codes for CASSSLRQETQYF.

The J gene is TRBJ2-1, the V gene TRBV5-1, with 15 bases matching TRBD2. The CDR3 consists of 17 residues. V trimming: 3 bases; J trimming: 9 bases; junction bases outside the gene matches: 10. Germline V CDR1 and CDR2: SGHRS, YFSETQ. CDR3 residues: CASSWRTSGGAPIEQFF. The CDR3 coding sequence is TGCGCCAGCAGCTGGAGGACTAGCGGGGGGGCCCCAATTGAGCAGTTCTTC.

Only a few counts were recorded for this clone. The chain links TRBV4-3 to TRBJ2-2; 9 nucleotides agree with TRBD2. Per germline, CDR1 LGHNA and CDR2 YSLEER. This CDR3 is 15 amino acids long. Trimming at V came to 1 base and at J to 6 bases, leaving 3 bases not matched to a gene. CDR3 in amino acids: CASSQGTSDAGELFF. The CDR3, as DNA: TGCGCCAGCAGCCAAGGGACTAGCGACGCCGGGGAGCTGTTTTTT.

V and J are TRBV2 and TRBJ1-4; D might be TRBD1 (5 bases). Germline V CDR1 and CDR2: SNHLY, FYNNEI. This CDR3 spans 20 amino acids. Trimming pared 2 bases from V and 4 bases from J, leaving 26 bases between. CDR3 region: CASSERGLRSPVTRNEKLFF. CDR3 bases: TGTGCCAGCAGTGAAAGGGGTCTGCGCAGCCCAGTTACCCGTAATGAAAAACTGTTTTTT.

The chain joins TRBV5-4 to TRBJ2-1, with 9 positions matching TRBD1. The V and J ends lost 4 bases and 3 bases, in that order; junction bases with no gene match: 5. Per germline, CDR1 SGHNT and CDR2 YYREEE (reference sequence). This CDR3 has 15 amino acids. DNA for the CDR3: TGTGCCAGCAGCCTGCGGGACAGGGTCTACAATGAGCAGTTCTTC. Translating gives CASSLRDRVYNEQFF. The whole variable domain, filled in from reference TRBV5-4 and TRBJ2-1, reads ETGVTQSPTHLIKTRGQQVTLRCSSQSGHNTVSWYQQALGQGPQFIFQYYREEENGRGNFPPRFSGLQFPNYSSELNVNALELDDSALYLCASSLRDRVYNEQFFGPGTRLTVL.

The chain uses TRBV30 and TRBJ1-2; 11 nucleotides align to TRBD1. Germline CDR1 GTSNPN, CDR2 SVGIG (reference sequence). V lost 1 base to trimming and J lost 8 bases; unmatched junction nucleotides: 9. The CDR3 spans 15 residues. CDR3 sequence (DNA): TGTGCCTGGAGTGGACGGGACAGGGGGTCGGCGGGCTACACCTTC. Protein product: CAWSGRDRGSAGYTF.

The J gene is TRBJ2-3, the V gene TRBV29-1, with D possibly matching TRBD2 (5 bases). V was cut by 2 bases and J by 3 bases, with 9 bases left in between. Germline lookup yields CDR1 SQVTM and CDR2 ANQGSEA. CDR3 length equals 13 residues. The CDR3 reads CSVEIARTDTQYF. The CDR3 coding sequence is TGCAGCGTTGAAATAGCGAGAACAGATACGCAGTATTTT.

Concerning this clone: Other DNA sequences from this sample encode an identical CDR3 as well. The CDR3, as DNA: TGCGCCAGCAGCTTGGGCCAGGGGGACTACGAGCAGTACTTC. This sequence encodes CASSLGQGDYEQYF. The chain has TRBV5-1 and TRBJ2-7, with 7 bases matching TRBD1. Germline CDR1 and CDR2: SGHRS and YFSETQ. This CDR3 is 14 amino acids long. Trimming removed 0 bases from V and 3 bases from J; junction bases left unmatched: 3.

The chain couples TRBV19 to TRBJ2-5, with 7 bases lining up with TRBD2. The junction had 3 bases not matched to a gene; V was cut back by 3 bases and J by 5 bases. The CDR3 has 13 residues. The germline V gene encodes CDR1 LNHDA and CDR2 SQIVND (reference sequence). CDR3 protein: CASSIWGGETQYF. The CDR3 bases are TGTGCCAGTAGTATCTGGGGAGGGGAGACCCAGTACTTC.

The chain links TRBV4-1 to TRBJ2-5; D unclear. The germline V gene encodes CDR1 MGHRA and CDR2 YSYEKL. Trimming removed 1 base from V and 4 bases from J, with 16 bases in between. This CDR3 has 16 amino acids. For the CDR3, the DNA is TGCGCCAGCAGCCAAGTGTGGCCGGAGTTAGCAGAGACCCAGTACTTC. This gives the protein CASSQVWPELAETQYF.

The J gene is TRBJ2-6, the V gene TRBV10-1; no reliable D call. This CDR3 is built from 12 residues. V gave up 10 bases and J gave up 0 bases, with 4 bases separating them. Germline V gene lookup returns CDR1 WNHNN and CDR2 SYGVQD (reference sequence). The CDR3 sequence: CATSSGANVLTF. The CDR3 nucleotides are TGCGCCACGTCCTCTGGGGCCAACGTCCTGACTTTC.

The V gene is TRBV5-4, the J gene TRBJ2-1; possible D gene TRBD2, 5 bases. The germline V gene has CDR1 SGHNT and CDR2 YYREEE (reference sequence). Trimming shortened V by 7 bases and J by 7 bases, and 9 bases separated the two germline ends. This CDR3 spans 11 amino acids. The CDR3 loop reads CASRGVNEQFF. DNA of the CDR3: TGTGCCAGCCGGGGAGTTAATGAGCAGTTCTTC.

V is TRBV19 and J is TRBJ1-2; D gene uncertain. Germline assignment: CDR1 LNHDA and CDR2 SQIVND (reference sequence). With 5 bases removed from V and 6 bases from J, the gap between germline ends came to 25 bases. This CDR3 is built from 17 residues. CDR3 DNA sequence: TGTGCCAGTAGTGCGACTGGTTCCACGATTACACGGGATGGCTACACCTTC. Translation gives CASSATGSTITRDGYTF.